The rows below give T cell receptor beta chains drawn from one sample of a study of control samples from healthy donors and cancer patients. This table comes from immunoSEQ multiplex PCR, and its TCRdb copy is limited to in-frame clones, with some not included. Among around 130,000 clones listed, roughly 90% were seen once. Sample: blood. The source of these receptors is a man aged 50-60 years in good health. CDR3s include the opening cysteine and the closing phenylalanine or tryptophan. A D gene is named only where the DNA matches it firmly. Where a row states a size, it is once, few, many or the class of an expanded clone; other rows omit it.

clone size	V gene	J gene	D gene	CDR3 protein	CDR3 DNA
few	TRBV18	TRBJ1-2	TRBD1	CASSPEGQGGNYGYTF	TGTGCCAGCTCACCCGAAGGACAGGGGGGTAACTATGGCTACACCTTC
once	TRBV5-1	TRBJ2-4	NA	CASSLDGITKNIQYF	TGCGCCAGCAGCTTGGACGGGATCACCAAAAACATTCAGTACTTC
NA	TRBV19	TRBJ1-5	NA	CASRGWDQPQHF	TGTGCCAGTAGAGGGTGGGATCAGCCCCAGCATTTT
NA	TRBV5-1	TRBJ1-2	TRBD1	CASSLQGGLVGYTF	TGCGCCAGCAGCCTTCAGGGGGGCCTGGTAGGCTACACCTTC
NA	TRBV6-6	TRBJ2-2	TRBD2	CASSRLAGINTGELFF	TGTGCCAGCAGTCGACTAGCGGGGATTAACACCGGGGAGCTGTTTTTT
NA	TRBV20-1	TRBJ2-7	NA	CSARENEQYF	TGCAGTGCTAGAGAGAACGAGCAGTACTTC
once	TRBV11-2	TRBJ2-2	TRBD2	CASRPTSGFTGELFF	TGTGCCAGCAGGCCGACTAGCGGGTTTACCGGGGAGCTGTTTTTT
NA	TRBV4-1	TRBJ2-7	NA	CASSQEEGGEFEQYF	TGCGCCAGCAGCCAAGAGGAGGGGGGGGAGTTCGAGCAGTACTTC
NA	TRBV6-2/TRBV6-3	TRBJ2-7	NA	CASSYDHRDPYEQYF	TGTGCCAGCAGTTACGATCACAGGGACCCCTACGAGCAGTACTTC
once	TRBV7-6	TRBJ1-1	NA	CASSFGDGRNTEAFF	TGTGCCAGCAGCTTCGGAGACGGGAGGAACACTGAAGCTTTCTTT
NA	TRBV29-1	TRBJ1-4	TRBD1	CSVGTGGSSNEKLFF	TGCAGCGTCGGGACAGGGGGCTCCTCTAATGAAAAACTGTTTTTT
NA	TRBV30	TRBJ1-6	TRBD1	CAWSTPTNRGQNSALHF	TGTGCCTGGAGTACCCCGACTAACAGGGGCCAGAATTCAGCCCTCCACTTT
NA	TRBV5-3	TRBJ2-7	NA	CARSLDGDYEQYF	TGTGCCAGAAGCTTGGACGGAGACTACGAGCAGTACTTC
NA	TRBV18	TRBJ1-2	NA	CASSPQPGFENYGYTF	TGTGCCAGCTCACCACAACCGGGATTCGAAAACTATGGCTACACCTTC
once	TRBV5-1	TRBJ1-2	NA	CASSLGLLSYMGYTF	TGCGCCAGCAGCTTGGGTCTCCTATCTTATATGGGCTACACCTTC
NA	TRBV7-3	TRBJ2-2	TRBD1	CASSQKNPGTGERLGELFF	TGTGCCAGCAGCCAGAAAAATCCCGGGACAGGGGAACGACTTGGGGAGCTGTTTTTT
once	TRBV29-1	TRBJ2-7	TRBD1	CSVERDRGLEQYF	TGCAGCGTTGAAAGGGACAGGGGGCTCGAGCAGTACTTC
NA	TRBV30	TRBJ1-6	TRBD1	CAWSVLDRGNSPLHF	TGTGCCTGGAGTGTACTTGACAGGGGAAATTCACCCCTCCACTTT
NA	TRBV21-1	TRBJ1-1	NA	CASRGQGENTEAFF	TGTGCCAGCAGGGGACAGGGAGAGAACACTGAAGCTTTCTTT
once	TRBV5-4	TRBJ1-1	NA	CASSLVQRNTEAFF	TGTGCCAGCAGCTTGGTTCAGAGGAACACTGAAGCTTTCTTT
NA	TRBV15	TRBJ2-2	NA	CATSRDARVGTGELFF	TGTGCCACCAGCAGAGATGCCAGGGTAGGCACCGGGGAGCTGTTTTTT
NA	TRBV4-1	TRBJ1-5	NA	CASSPTSSYSNQPQHF	TGCGCCAGCAGCCCTACGTCCAGCTATAGCAATCAGCCCCAGCATTTT
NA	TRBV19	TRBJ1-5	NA	CASSVLWRQNNQPQHF	TGTGCCAGTAGTGTCCTATGGAGGCAAAACAATCAGCCCCAGCATTTT
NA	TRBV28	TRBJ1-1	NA	CASSLWGTTTEAFF	TGTGCCAGCAGTTTATGGGGGACAACCACTGAAGCTTTCTTT